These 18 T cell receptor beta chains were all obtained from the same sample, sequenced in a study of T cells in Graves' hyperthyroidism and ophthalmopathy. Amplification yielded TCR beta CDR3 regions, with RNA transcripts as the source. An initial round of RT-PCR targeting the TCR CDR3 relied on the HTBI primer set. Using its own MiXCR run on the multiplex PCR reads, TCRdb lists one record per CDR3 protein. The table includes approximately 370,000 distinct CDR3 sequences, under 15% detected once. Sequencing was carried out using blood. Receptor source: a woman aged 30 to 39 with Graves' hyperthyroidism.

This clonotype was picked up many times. The CDR3 region has the DNA TGCAGTGCTAGGACCCCTTACGACGGGGGGGCAAATGAGCAGTTCTTC. Translation: CSARTPYDGGANEQFF. The chain carries TRBV20-1 and TRBJ2-1, with TRBD2 matching 8 bases. Looked up from germline, CDR1 is DFQATT and CDR2 is SNEGSKA (reference sequence). This CDR3 region has 16 residues. With V trimmed by 3 bases and J by 7 bases, 14 bases remained unmatched.

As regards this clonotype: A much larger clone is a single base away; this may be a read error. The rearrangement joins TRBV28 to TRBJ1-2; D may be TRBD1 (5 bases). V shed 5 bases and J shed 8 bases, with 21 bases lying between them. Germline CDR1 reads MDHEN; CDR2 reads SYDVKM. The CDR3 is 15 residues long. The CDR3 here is CASSPVGSAKGGYTF. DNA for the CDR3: TGTGCCAGCAGTCCCGTGGGCTCCGCAAAGGGGGGCTACACCTTC.

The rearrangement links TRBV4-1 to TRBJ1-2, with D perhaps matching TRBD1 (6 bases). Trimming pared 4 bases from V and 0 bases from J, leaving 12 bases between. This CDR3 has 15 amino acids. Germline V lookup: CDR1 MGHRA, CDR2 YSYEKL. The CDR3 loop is CASSPQQGSNYGYTF. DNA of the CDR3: TGCGCCAGCAGCCCCCAACAGGGATCTAACTATGGCTACACCTTC.

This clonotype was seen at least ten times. CDR3 region: CASSLSGAGTGPYSNQPQHF. In DNA, the CDR3 is TGCGCCAGCAGCTTGTCCGGGGCTGGGACAGGGCCTTATAGCAATCAGCCCCAGCATTTT. The chain joins TRBV5-1 to TRBJ1-5; 9 nucleotides align to TRBD1. The CDR3 sequence is 20 residues long. J was trimmed by 0 bases and V by 1 base; bases with no gene match: 14. Germline V CDR1 and CDR2: SGHRS, YFSETQ. The full variable domain, in which reference TRBV5-1 and TRBJ1-5 provide the parts outside the CDR3, is KAGVTQTPRYLIKTRGQQVTLSCSPISGHRSVSWYQQTPGQGLQFLFEYFSETQRNKGNFPGRFSGRQFSNSRSEMNVSTLELGDSALYLCASSLSGAGTGPYSNQPQHFGDGTRLSIL.

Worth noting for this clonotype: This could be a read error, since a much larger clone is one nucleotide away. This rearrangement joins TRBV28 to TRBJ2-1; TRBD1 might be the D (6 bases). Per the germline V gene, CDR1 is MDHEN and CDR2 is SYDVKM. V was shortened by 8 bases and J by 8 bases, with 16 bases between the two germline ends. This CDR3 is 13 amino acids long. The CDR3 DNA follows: TGTGCCAGCGGTCCCGGGACAATCGATGAGCAGTTCTTC. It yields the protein CASGPGTIDEQFF. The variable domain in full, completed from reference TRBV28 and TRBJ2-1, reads DVKVTQSSRYLVKRTGEKVFLECVQDMDHENMFWYRQDPGLGLRLIYFSYDVKMKEKGDIPEGYSVSREKKERFSLILESASTNQTSMYLCASGPGTIDEQFFGPGTRLTVL.

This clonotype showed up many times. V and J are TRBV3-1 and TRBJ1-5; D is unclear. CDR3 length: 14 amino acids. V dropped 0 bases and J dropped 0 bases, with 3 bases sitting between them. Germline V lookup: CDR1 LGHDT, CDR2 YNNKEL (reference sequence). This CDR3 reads CASSQEGSNQPQHF. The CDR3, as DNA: TGTGCCAGCAGCCAAGAGGGTAGCAATCAGCCCCAGCATTTT.

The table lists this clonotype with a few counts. CDR3 nucleotide sequence: TGTGCCAGCAGCTTCCCTCAAACTAGCGGGAGCACAGATACGCAGTATTTT. Translation: CASSFPQTSGSTDTQYF. This sequence joins TRBV7-8 and TRBJ2-3; 9 bases agree with TRBD2. The trim removed 3 bases at V and 0 bases at J, leaving 7 bases unmatched. Germline V gives CDR1 SGHVS, CDR2 FQNEAQ. The CDR3 runs to 17 residues. Combining the CDR3 with reference TRBV7-8 and TRBJ2-3 gives the whole variable domain GAGVSQSPRYKVAKRGQDVALRCDPISGHVSLFWYQQALGQGPEFLTYFQNEAQLDKSGLPSDRFFAERPEGSVSTLKIQRTQQEDSAVYLCASSFPQTSGSTDTQYFGPGTRLTVL.

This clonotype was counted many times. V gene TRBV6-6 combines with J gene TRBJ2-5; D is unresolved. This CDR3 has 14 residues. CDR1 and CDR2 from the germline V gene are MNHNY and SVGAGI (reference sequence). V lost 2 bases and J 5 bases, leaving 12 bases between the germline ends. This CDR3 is CASSYPEGRETQYF. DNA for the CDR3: TGTGCCAGCAGTTACCCAGAAGGCCGGGAGACCCAGTACTTC.

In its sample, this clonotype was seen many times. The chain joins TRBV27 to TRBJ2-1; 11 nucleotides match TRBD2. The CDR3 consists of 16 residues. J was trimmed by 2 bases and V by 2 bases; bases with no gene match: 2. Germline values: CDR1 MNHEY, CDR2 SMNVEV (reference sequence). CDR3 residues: CASSLMGLAAYNEQFF. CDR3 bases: TGTGCCAGCAGTTTAATGGGACTAGCGGCCTACAATGAGCAGTTCTTC.

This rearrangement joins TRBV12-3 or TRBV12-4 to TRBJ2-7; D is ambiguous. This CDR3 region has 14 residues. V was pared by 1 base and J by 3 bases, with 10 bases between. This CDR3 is CASSLGLVIYEQYF. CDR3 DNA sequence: TGTGCCAGCAGTTTAGGATTAGTAATCTACGAGCAGTACTTC.

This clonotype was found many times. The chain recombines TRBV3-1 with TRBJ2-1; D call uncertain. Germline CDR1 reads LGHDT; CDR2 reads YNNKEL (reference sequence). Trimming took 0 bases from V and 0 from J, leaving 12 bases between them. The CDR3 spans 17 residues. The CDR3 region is CASSQDLPGSSYNEQFF. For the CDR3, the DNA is TGTGCCAGCAGCCAAGATCTCCCCGGGTCCTCCTACAATGAGCAGTTCTTC.

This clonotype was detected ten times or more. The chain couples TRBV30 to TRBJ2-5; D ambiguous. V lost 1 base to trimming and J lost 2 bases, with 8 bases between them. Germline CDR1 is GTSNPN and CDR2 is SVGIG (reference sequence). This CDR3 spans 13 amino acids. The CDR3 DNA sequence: TGTGCCTGGAGTGCGGTAGGGCAAGAGACCCAGTACTTC. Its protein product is CAWSAVGQETQYF.

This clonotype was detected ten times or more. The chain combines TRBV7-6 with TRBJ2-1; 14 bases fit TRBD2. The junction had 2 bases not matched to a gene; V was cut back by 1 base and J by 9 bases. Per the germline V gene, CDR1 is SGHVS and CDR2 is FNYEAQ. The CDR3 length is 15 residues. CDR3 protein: CASSLGGLAGVEQFF. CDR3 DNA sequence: TGTGCCAGCAGCTTAGGGGGACTAGCGGGAGTTGAGCAGTTCTTC.

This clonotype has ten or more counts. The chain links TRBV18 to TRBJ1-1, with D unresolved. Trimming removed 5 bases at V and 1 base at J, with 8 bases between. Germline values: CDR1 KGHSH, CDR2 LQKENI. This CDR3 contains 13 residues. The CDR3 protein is CASSGNANTEAFF. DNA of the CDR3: TGTGCCAGCTCAGGGAACGCGAACACTGAAGCTTTCTTT.

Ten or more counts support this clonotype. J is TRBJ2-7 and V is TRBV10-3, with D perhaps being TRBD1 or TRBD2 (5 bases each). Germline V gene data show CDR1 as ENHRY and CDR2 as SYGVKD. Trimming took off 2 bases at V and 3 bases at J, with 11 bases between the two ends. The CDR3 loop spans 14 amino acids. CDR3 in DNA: TGTGCCATCAGTGAGGAAGGGACCATCTACGAGCAGTACTTC. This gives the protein CAISEEGTIYEQYF.

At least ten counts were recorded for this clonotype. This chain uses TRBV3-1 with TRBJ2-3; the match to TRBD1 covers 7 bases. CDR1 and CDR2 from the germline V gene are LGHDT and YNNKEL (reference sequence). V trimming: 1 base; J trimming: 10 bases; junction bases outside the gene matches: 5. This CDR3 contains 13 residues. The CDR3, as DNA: TGTGCCAGCAGCCAAGCAGACAGGGATCCGCAGTATTTT. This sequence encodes CASSQADRDPQYF.

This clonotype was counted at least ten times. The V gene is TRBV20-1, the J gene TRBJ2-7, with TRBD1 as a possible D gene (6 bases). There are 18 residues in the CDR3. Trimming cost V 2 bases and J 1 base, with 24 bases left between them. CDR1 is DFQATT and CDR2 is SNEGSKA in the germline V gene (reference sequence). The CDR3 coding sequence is TGCAGTGCTAGATCCCCCAGGGGCGACGGCGGGCGATCCTACGAGCAGTACTTC. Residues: CSARSPRGDGGRSYEQYF.

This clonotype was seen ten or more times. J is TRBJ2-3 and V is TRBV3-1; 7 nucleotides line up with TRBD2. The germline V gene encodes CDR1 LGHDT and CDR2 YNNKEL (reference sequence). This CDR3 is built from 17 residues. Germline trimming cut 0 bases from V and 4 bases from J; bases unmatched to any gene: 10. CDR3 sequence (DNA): TGTGCCAGCAGCCAAGATCGTCGGCTAGCGGTTCCAGATACGCAGTATTTT. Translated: CASSQDRRLAVPDTQYF.